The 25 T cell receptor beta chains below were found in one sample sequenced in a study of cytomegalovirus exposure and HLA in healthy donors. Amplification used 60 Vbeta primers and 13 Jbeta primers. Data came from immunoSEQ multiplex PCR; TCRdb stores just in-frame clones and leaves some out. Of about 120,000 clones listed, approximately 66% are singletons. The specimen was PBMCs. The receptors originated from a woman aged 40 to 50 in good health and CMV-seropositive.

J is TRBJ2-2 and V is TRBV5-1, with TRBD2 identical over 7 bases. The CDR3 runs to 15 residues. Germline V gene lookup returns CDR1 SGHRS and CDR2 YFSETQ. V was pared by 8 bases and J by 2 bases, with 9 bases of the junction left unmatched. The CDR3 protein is CASIAGGGNTGELFF. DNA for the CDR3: TGCGCCAGTATCGCAGGCGGGGGTAACACCGGGGAGCTGTTTTTT.

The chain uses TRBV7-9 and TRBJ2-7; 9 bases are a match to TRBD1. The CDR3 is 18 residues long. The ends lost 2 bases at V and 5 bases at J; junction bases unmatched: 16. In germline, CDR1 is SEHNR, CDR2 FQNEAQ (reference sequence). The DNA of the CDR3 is TGTGCCAGCAGCTTATTGAAGGCGAGGACAGGGGTTGGACACGAGCAGTACTTC. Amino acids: CASSLLKARTGVGHEQYF.

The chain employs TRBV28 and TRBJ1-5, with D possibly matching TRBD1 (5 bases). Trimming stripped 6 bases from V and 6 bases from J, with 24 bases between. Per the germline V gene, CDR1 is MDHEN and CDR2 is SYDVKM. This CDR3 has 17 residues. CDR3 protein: CASSPRGVYRRGQPQHF. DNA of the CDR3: TGTGCCAGCAGCCCTAGAGGGGTCTACCGGCGGGGTCAGCCCCAGCATTTT.

The CDR3 here is CASSIVGGSGMNTEAFF. The DNA of the CDR3 is TGTGCCAGTAGTATCGTCGGGGGGTCGGGAATGAACACTGAAGCTTTCTTT. The chain has TRBV19 and TRBJ1-1, with D perhaps matching TRBD1 (5 bases). The germline V gene has CDR1 LNHDA and CDR2 SQIVND (reference sequence). This CDR3 has 17 amino acids. With 3 bases removed from V and 0 bases from J, the gap between germline ends came to 17 bases.

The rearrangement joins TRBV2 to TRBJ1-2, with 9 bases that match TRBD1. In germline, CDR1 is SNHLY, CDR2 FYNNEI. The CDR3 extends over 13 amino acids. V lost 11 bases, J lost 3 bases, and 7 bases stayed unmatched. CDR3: CAFGQGRDYGYTF. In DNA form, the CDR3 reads TGTGCCTTCGGACAGGGGAGGGACTATGGCTACACCTTC.

Here the CDR3 reads CASSYTSGSTYEQYF. For the CDR3, the DNA is TGTGCCAGCAGTTATACTAGCGGGAGCACCTACGAGCAGTACTTC. The chain carries TRBV6-6 and TRBJ2-7, with 11 bases aligning to TRBD2. Germline V gene data show CDR1 as MNHNY and CDR2 as SVGAGI (reference sequence). The CDR3 spans 15 residues. Trimming removed 3 bases from V and 2 bases from J; junction bases left unmatched: 3.

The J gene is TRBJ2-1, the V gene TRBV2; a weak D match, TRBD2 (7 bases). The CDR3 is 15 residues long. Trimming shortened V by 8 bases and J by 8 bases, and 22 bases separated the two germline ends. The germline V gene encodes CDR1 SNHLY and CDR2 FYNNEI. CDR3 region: CASAAQGGGLDEQFF. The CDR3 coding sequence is TGTGCCAGCGCCGCTCAGGGAGGGGGATTGGATGAGCAGTTCTTC. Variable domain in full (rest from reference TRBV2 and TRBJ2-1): EPEVTQTPSHQVTQMGQEVILRCVPISNHLYFYWYRQILGQKVEFLVSFYNNEISEKSEIFDDQFSVERPDGSNFTLKIRSTKLEDSAMYFCASAAQGGGLDEQFFGPGTRLTVL.

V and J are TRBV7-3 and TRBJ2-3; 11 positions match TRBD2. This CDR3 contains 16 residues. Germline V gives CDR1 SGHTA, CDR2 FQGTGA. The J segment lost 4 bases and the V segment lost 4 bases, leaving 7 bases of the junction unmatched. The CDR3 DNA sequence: TGTGCCAGCAGCTCACTAGCGGGAGAGGAGGCAGATACGCAGTATTTT. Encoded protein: CASSSLAGEEADTQYF. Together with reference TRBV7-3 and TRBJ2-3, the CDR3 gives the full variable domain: GAGVSQTPSNKVTEKGKYVELRCDPISGHTALYWYRQSLGQGPEFLIYFQGTGAADDSGLPNDRFFAVRPEGSVSTLKIQRTERGDSAVYLCASSSLAGEEADTQYFGPGTRLTVL.

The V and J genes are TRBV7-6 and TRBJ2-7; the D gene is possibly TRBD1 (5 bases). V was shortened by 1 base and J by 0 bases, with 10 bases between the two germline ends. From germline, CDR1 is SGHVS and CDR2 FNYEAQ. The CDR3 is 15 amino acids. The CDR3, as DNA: TGTGCCAGCAGCTTAGTATCCGACAGCTCCTACGAGCAGTACTTC. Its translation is CASSLVSDSSYEQYF.

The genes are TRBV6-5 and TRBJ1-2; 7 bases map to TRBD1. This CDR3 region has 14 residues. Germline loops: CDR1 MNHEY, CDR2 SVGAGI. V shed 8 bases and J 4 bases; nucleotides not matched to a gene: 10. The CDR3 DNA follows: TGTGCCAGCTGCCCCCAGGGACAGCCCTATGGCTACACCTTC. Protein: CASCPQGQPYGYTF.

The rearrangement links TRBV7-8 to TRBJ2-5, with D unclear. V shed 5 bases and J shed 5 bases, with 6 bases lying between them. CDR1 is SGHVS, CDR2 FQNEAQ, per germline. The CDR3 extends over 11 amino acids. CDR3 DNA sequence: TGTGCCAGCAGCGTTGGCGAGACCCAGTACTTC. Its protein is CASSVGETQYF. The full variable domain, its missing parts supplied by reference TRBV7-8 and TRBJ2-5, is GAGVSQSPRYKVAKRGQDVALRCDPISGHVSLFWYQQALGQGPEFLTYFQNEAQLDKSGLPSDRFFAERPEGSVSTLKIQRTQQEDSAVYLCASSVGETQYFGPGTRLLVL.

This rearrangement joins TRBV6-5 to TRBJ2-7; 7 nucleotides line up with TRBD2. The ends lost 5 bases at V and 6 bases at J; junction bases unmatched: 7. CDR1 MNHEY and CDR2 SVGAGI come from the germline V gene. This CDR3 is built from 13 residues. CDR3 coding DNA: TGTGCCAGCAGTCGTGGACTAGAAGGCGAGCAGTACTTC. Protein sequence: CASSRGLEGEQYF.

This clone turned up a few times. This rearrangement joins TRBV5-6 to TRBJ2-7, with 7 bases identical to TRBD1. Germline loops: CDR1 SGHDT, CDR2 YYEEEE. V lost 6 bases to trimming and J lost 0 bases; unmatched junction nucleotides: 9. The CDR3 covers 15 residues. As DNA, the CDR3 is TGTGCCAGCAACACACCGGGACAGAGCTCCTACGAGCAGTACTTC. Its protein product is CASNTPGQSSYEQYF.

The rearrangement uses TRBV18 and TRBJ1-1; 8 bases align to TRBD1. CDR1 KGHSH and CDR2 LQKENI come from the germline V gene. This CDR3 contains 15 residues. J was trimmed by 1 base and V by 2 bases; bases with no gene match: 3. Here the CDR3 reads CASSPRTGTNTEAFF. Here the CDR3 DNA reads TGTGCCAGCTCACCAAGGACAGGGACGAACACTGAAGCTTTCTTT.

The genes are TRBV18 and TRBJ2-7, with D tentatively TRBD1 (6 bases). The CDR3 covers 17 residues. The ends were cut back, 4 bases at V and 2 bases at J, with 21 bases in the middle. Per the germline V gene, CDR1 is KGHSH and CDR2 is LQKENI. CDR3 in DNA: TGTGCCAGCTCACTGCGACCCGGGACAATCGTCGCCTACGAGCAGTACTTC. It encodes CASSLRPGTIVAYEQYF.

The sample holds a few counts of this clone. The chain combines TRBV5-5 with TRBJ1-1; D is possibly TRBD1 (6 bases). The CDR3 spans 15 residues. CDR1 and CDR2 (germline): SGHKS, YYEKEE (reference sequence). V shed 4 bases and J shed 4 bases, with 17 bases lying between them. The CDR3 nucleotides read TGTGCCAGCAGCCACCGGGACACCTTAGCCACTGAAGCTTTCTTT. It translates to CASSHRDTLATEAFF.

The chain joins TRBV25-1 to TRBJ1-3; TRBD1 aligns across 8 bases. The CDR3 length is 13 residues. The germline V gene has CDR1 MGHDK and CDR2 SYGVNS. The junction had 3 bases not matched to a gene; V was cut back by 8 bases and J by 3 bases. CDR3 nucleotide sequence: TGTGCCAGCTGGGACAGGAGTGGAAACACCATATATTTT. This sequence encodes CASWDRSGNTIYF.

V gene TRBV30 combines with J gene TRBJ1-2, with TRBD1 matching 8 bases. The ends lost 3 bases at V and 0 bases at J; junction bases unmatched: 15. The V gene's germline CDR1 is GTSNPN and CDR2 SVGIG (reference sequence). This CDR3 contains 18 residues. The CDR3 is CAWRNGGTGLTANYGYTF. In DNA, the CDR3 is TGTGCCTGGAGGAACGGCGGGACAGGCCTGACCGCTAACTATGGCTACACCTTC.

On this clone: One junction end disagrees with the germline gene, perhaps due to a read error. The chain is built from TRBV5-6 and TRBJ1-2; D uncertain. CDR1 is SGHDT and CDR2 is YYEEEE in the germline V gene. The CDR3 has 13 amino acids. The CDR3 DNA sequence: TGTGCCAGCACCATTCTCGACACTCATGGCTACCCCTTC. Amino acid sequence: CASTILDTHGYPF.

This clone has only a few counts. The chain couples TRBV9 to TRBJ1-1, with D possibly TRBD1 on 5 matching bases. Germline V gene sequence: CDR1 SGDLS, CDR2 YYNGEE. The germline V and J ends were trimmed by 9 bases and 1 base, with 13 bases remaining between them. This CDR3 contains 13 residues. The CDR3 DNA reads TGTGCCATCGAAGAGACAGCGAACACTGAAGCTTTCTTT. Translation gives CAIEETANTEAFF.

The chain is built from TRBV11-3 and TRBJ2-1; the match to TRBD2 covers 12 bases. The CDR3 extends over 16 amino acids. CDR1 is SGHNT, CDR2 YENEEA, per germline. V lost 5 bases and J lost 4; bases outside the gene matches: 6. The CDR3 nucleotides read TGTGCCAGCAGCCCCAGGACTAGCGGGACATACAATGAGCAGTTCTTC. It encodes CASSPRTSGTYNEQFF. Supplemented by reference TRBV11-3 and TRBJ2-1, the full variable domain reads EAGVVQSPRYKIIEKKQPVAFWCNPISGHNTLYWYLQNLGQGPELLIRYENEEAVDDSQLPKDRFSAERLKGVDSTLKIQPAELGDSAVYLCASSPRTSGTYNEQFFGPGTRLTVL.

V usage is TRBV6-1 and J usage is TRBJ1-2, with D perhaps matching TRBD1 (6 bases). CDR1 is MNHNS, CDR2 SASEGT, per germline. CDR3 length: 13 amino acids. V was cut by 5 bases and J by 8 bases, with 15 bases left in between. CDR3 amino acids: CASSPRGLTGYTF. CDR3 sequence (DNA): TGTGCCAGCAGTCCAAGGGGGTTAACAGGCTACACCTTC.

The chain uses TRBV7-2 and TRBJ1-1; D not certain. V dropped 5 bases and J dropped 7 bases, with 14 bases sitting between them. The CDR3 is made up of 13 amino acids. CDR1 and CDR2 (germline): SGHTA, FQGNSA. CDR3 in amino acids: CASSPRGRGEAFF. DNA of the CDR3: TGTGCCAGCAGCCCCCGAGGGCGGGGTGAAGCTTTCTTT.

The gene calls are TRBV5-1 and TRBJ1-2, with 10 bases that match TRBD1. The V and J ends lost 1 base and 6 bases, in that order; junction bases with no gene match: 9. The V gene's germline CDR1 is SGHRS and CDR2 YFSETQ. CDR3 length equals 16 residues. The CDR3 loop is CASSLTDRGGGHGYTF. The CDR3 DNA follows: TGCGCCAGCAGCTTGACGGACAGGGGGGGCGGCCATGGCTACACCTTC.

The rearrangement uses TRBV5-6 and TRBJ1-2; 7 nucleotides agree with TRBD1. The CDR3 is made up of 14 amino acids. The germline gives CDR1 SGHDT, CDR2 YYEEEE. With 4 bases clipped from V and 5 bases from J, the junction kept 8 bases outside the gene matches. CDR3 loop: CASSQTGAVYGYTF. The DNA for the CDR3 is TGTGCCAGCAGCCAAACAGGGGCCGTATATGGCTACACCTTC.